Presented here are 32 T cell receptor beta chains from one specimen sequenced in a study of T cells in Graves' hyperthyroidism and ophthalmopathy. The CDR3 regions of TCR beta were amplified from RNA transcripts. Using the HTBI primer set, a first-round RT-PCR was run on the TCR CDR3. Using its own MiXCR run on the multiplex PCR reads, TCRdb lists one record per CDR3 protein. The sample includes nearly 250,000 distinct CDR3 sequences, about a sixth of them seen just once. The sequenced sample consisted of blood. These receptors all come from a woman between 18 and 29 years old with Graves' ophthalmopathy.

This clonotype came up many times. CDR3 bases: TGTGCCAGCAGCACAGGGGGTAATCAGCCCCAGCATTTT. Translation: CASSTGGNQPQHF. The V and J genes are TRBV6-1 and TRBJ1-5; 8 nucleotides line up with TRBD1. The germline V gene has CDR1 MNHNS and CDR2 SASEGT. The V segment lost 6 bases and the J segment 4 bases; nucleotides outside the gene matches: 2. The CDR3 loop spans 13 amino acids.

This clonotype was picked up many times. The rearrangement joins TRBV6-1 to TRBJ1-2; 12 bases agree with TRBD1. CDR1 is MNHNS and CDR2 is SASEGT in the germline V gene. Trimming cost V 2 bases and J 7 bases; bases outside gene matches: 5. This CDR3 region has 15 residues. This chain's CDR3 is CASSEPGQGAGGYTF. CDR3 nucleotide sequence: TGTGCCAGCAGTGAACCGGGACAGGGGGCCGGTGGCTACACCTTC.

This clonotype was found many times. CDR3 in amino acids: CASSLAGQGYEQFF. CDR3 coding DNA: TGTGCCAGCAGCTTAGCTGGACAGGGATATGAGCAGTTCTTC. The genes are TRBV7-9 and TRBJ2-1, with 8 bases fitting TRBD1. Germline assignment: CDR1 SEHNR and CDR2 FQNEAQ (reference sequence). This CDR3 is 14 amino acids long. V lost 0 bases, J lost 8 bases, and 3 bases stayed unmatched. Variable domain in full (rest from reference TRBV7-9 and TRBJ2-1): DTGVSQNPRHKITKRGQNVTFRCDPISEHNRLYWYRQTLGQGPEFLTYFQNEAQLEKSRLLSDRFSAERPKGSFSTLEIQRTEQGDSAMYLCASSLAGQGYEQFFGPGTRLTVL.

This clonotype has a count of ten or more. The chain is built from TRBV2 and TRBJ1-5; TRBD1 might be the D (5 bases). From germline, CDR1 is SNHLY and CDR2 FYNNEI. V was shortened by 4 bases and J by 4 bases, with 14 bases between the two germline ends. The length of the CDR3 is 15 residues. CDR3 residues: CASSARGGFNQPQHF. The CDR3 nucleotides read TGTGCCAGCAGTGCCCGCGGGGGTTTTAATCAGCCCCAGCATTTT.

There are many counts of this clonotype. The V gene is TRBV7-3, the J gene TRBJ2-1, with D perhaps matching TRBD1 (6 bases). Germline assignment: CDR1 SGHTA and CDR2 FQGTGA. This CDR3 region has 16 residues. Between the trimmed V and J ends, which lost 4 bases and 8 bases, there was a span of 21 bases. The CDR3 nucleotides read TGTGCCAGCAGCTCGCAGGGGTTAAAGGCGGGCCATGAGCAGTTCTTC. Its translation: CASSSQGLKAGHEQFF.

In this sample, this clonotype turned up many times. The chain links TRBV19 to TRBJ1-1; a weak D match, TRBD1 (5 bases). Germline CDR1 LNHDA, CDR2 SQIVND (reference sequence). CDR3 length: 14 residues. V lost 2 bases, J lost 1 base, and 8 bases lay in between. The CDR3 DNA sequence: TGTGCCAGTAGTATACGGGGGGGGAACACTGAAGCTTTCTTT. Encoded protein: CASSIRGGNTEAFF.

This clonotype was counted many times. The genes are TRBV2 and TRBJ1-2; 8 nucleotides agree with TRBD1. The CDR3 is 14 amino acids. Trimming cost V 5 bases and J 4 bases; bases outside gene matches: 6. Germline V CDR1 and CDR2: SNHLY, FYNNEI. As DNA, the CDR3 is TGTGCCAGCAGTCTAGGCGACAGGGGCTATGGCTACACCTTC. The encoded protein is CASSLGDRGYGYTF.

V is TRBV3-1 and J is TRBJ2-5; maybe TRBD2 (6 bases). Trimming took 3 bases from V and 1 from J, leaving 9 bases between them. Germline CDR1 reads LGHDT; CDR2 reads YNNKEL (reference sequence). The CDR3 runs 14 residues. DNA for the CDR3: TGTGCCAGCAGCCACCGGGGGAGCCAAGAGACCCAGTACTTC. Translated, it gives CASSHRGSQETQYF.

This clonotype was detected many times. This chain connects TRBV28 to TRBJ2-1; 8 positions match TRBD2. After removal of 10 bases from V and 6 bases from J, the junction contained 11 bases not matched to a gene. The CDR3 spans 14 residues. CDR1 and CDR2 from the germline V gene are MDHEN and SYDVKM. CDR3 sequence: CAIPLAGSGNEQFF. CDR3 bases: TGTGCCATCCCTCTAGCGGGTTCCGGCAATGAGCAGTTCTTC. Supplemented by reference TRBV28 and TRBJ2-1, the full variable domain reads DVKVTQSSRYLVKRTGEKVFLECVQDMDHENMFWYRQDPGLGLRLIYFSYDVKMKEKGDIPEGYSVSREKKERFSLILESASTNQTSMYLCAIPLAGSGNEQFFGPGTRLTVL.

This clonotype was seen at least ten times. The V gene is TRBV13, the J gene TRBJ1-2, with a possible D match to TRBD1 (5 bases). Germline V gives CDR1 PRHDT, CDR2 FYEKMQ (reference sequence). V was clipped by 4 bases and J by 3 bases, with 9 bases between them. CDR3 length: 13 residues. CDR3 DNA sequence: TGTGCCAGCAGCTCAGGGCAGTACTATGGCTACACCTTC. Translated: CASSSGQYYGYTF. Supplemented by reference TRBV13 and TRBJ1-2, the full variable domain reads AAGVIQSPRHLIKEKRETATLKCYPIPRHDTVYWYQQGPGQDPQFLISFYEKMQSDKGSIPDRFSAQQFSDYHSELNMSSLELGDSALYFCASSSGQYYGYTFGSGTRLTVV.

This clonotype showed up many times. This chain links TRBV11-2 with TRBJ1-2; 7 bases fit TRBD1. The V gene end was trimmed by 5 bases and the J gene end by 5 bases; junction bases not matched to a gene: 8. The germline gives CDR1 SGHAT, CDR2 FQNNGV. The CDR3 loop spans 14 amino acids. DNA of the CDR3: TGTGCCAGCAGCCCAGACAGGGCTCGTTATGGCTACACCTTC. This sequence encodes CASSPDRARYGYTF.

This clonotype was recorded at least ten times. The chain recombines TRBV28 with TRBJ1-1; D is possibly TRBD1 (5 bases). This CDR3 region has 12 residues. CDR1 and CDR2 (germline): MDHEN, SYDVKM. V dropped 6 bases and J dropped 11 bases, with 16 bases sitting between them. The CDR3 DNA reads as TGTGCCAGCAGCATGGTGGCAGGGAGGGCTTTCTTT. Amino acids: CASSMVAGRAFF.

This clonotype was seen repeatedly, ten times or more. The chain links TRBV14 to TRBJ2-7; a weak D match, TRBD2 (5 bases). CDR1 and CDR2 (germline): SGHDN, FVKESK. This CDR3 spans 15 amino acids. V gave up 0 bases and J gave up 2 bases, with 11 bases separating them. CDR3 bases: TGTGCCAGCAGCCAAGATGGGCGGGTAGCCTACGAGCAGTACTTC. Translation: CASSQDGRVAYEQYF.

This clonotype appeared many times. This chain connects TRBV5-1 to TRBJ1-4; D ambiguous. The V and J ends lost 1 base and 5 bases respectively, with 6 bases between them. The CDR3 totals 13 residues. Germline V gene lookup returns CDR1 SGHRS and CDR2 YFSETQ. The chain's CDR3 is CASSLRPNEKLFF. The CDR3 DNA is TGCGCCAGCAGCTTGCGTCCAAATGAAAAACTGTTTTTT.

This clonotype was picked up many times. The chain combines TRBV6-1 with TRBJ2-3; D is unresolved. Germline assignment: CDR1 MNHNS and CDR2 SASEGT. Trimming took off 5 bases at V and 6 bases at J, with 9 bases between the two ends. The CDR3 sequence is 12 residues long. CDR3 in amino acids: CASSRPGDTQYF. DNA of the CDR3: TGTGCCAGCAGTCGGCCCGGGGATACGCAGTATTTT.

This clonotype was recorded at least ten times. This rearrangement joins TRBV6-1 to TRBJ2-1; 15 bases agree with TRBD2. The junction had 9 bases not matched to a gene; V was cut back by 6 bases and J by 0 bases. The germline gives CDR1 MNHNS, CDR2 SASEGT. The CDR3 contains 19 residues. The CDR3 is CASSFGTSGGRSSYNEQFF. The DNA of the CDR3 is TGTGCCAGCAGCTTCGGGACTAGCGGGGGGAGAAGCTCCTACAATGAGCAGTTCTTC.

On this clonotype itself: This may come from a read error, since a much larger clone is one base off. The chain carries TRBV19 and TRBJ1-2; D unclear. This CDR3 is 15 amino acids long. The V gene's germline CDR1 is LNHDA and CDR2 SQIVND (reference sequence). The CDR3 reads CTSSYLTGHRLRYTF. The DNA for the CDR3 is TGTACCAGTAGTTACTTAACCGGGCATCGTCTACGCTACACCTTC.

This clonotype has ten or more counts. The rearrangement uses TRBV10-1 and TRBJ2-1; 9 bases fit TRBD2. The CDR3 is made up of 13 amino acids. CDR1 is WNHNN and CDR2 is SYGVQD in the germline V gene (reference sequence). V lost 1 base to trimming and J lost 9 bases; unmatched junction nucleotides: 1. CDR3 in amino acids: CASSEWREGEQFF. In DNA form, the CDR3 reads TGCGCCAGCAGTGAGTGGCGGGAGGGTGAGCAGTTCTTC.

This clonotype was detected ten times or more. The V gene is TRBV19, the J gene TRBJ2-3; the match to TRBD2 covers 9 bases. The CDR3 covers 17 residues. Per the germline V gene, CDR1 is LNHDA and CDR2 is SQIVND (reference sequence). V trimming: 3 bases; J trimming: 4 bases; junction bases outside the gene matches: 11. As DNA, the CDR3 is TGTGCCAGTAGTATGTTGTGGGCTAGCGGGGTATCAGATACGCAGTATTTT. Translation gives CASSMLWASGVSDTQYF. Drawing the rest from reference TRBV19 and TRBJ2-3, the complete variable domain is DGGITQSPKYLFRKEGQNVTLSCEQNLNHDAMYWYRQDPGQGLRLIYYSQIVNDFQKGDIAEGYSVSREKKESFPLTVTSAQKNPTAFYLCASSMLWASGVSDTQYFGPGTRLTVL.

This clonotype has a count of ten or more. V gene TRBV6-1 combines with J gene TRBJ1-6, with 8 nucleotides matching TRBD1. V dropped 5 bases and J dropped 5; count of bases not matched to a gene: 8. CDR3 size: 16 residues. Per the germline V gene, CDR1 is MNHNS and CDR2 is SASEGT. The CDR3 protein is CASSYPSGGDNSPLHF. Here the CDR3 DNA reads TGTGCCAGCAGTTACCCTTCAGGGGGCGATAATTCACCCCTCCACTTT.

The sample holds many counts of this clonotype. J is TRBJ2-3 and V is TRBV28; 7 bases agree with TRBD1. The J segment lost 4 bases and the V segment lost 4 bases, leaving 8 bases of the junction unmatched. The CDR3 extends over 15 amino acids. The germline V gene has CDR1 MDHEN and CDR2 SYDVKM. The CDR3 DNA is TGTGCCAGCAGTTCCGACAGGGAAATCCCAGATACGCAGTATTTT. It specifies CASSSDREIPDTQYF.

This clonotype was detected many times. The chain couples TRBV6-1 to TRBJ1-2; the D gene is possibly TRBD1 (5 bases). The germline CDR1 and CDR2 sequences are MNHNS and SASEGT. The CDR3 runs 15 residues. The V and J ends lost 0 bases and 4 bases respectively, with 12 bases between them. The DNA for the CDR3 is TGTGCCAGCAGTGAAGCGGACATTAAACTCTATGGCTACACCTTC. It specifies CASSEADIKLYGYTF.

The CDR3 DNA reads as TGTGCCAGTAGTATAGGAACAGGGGCGAACACCGGGGAGCTGTTTTTT. It specifies CASSIGTGANTGELFF. The rearrangement joins TRBV19 to TRBJ2-2; TRBD1 matches at 7 bases. Germline values: CDR1 LNHDA, CDR2 SQIVND (reference sequence). V was pared by 1 base and J by 0 bases, with 2 bases of the junction left unmatched. CDR3 length: 16 residues. The full variable domain, its missing parts supplied by reference TRBV19 and TRBJ2-2, is DGGITQSPKYLFRKEGQNVTLSCEQNLNHDAMYWYRQDPGQGLRLIYYSQIVNDFQKGDIAEGYSVSREKKESFPLTVTSAQKNPTAFYLCASSIGTGANTGELFFGEGSRLTVL.

The J gene is TRBJ1-1, the V gene TRBV7-9; 12 bases map to TRBD1. The CDR3 is 17 residues long. Germline V CDR1 and CDR2: SEHNR, FQNEAQ (reference sequence). V lost 6 bases and J lost 4; bases outside the gene matches: 12. The CDR3 nucleotides read TGTGCCAGCAGTTCTCTCGGGACAGGGGGCGGCGGCACTGAAGCTTTCTTT. Protein: CASSSLGTGGGGTEAFF.

As to this clonotype: As the CDR3 is not closed by the conserved phenylalanine or tryptophan, this likely results from a read error. This sequence joins TRBV7-9 and TRBJ2-3, with TRBD1 identical over 7 bases. The CDR3 loop spans 16 amino acids. Germline V gene lookup returns CDR1 SEHNR and CDR2 FQNEAQ (reference sequence). Here the CDR3 reads CASSSYRGSSTDTQYS. The CDR3 region has the DNA TGCGCCAGCAGCTCGTACAGGGGATCGAGCACAGATACGCAGTATTCT.

In its sample, this clonotype was seen many times. V usage is TRBV11-2 and J usage is TRBJ2-1, with D maybe TRBD2 (6 bases). This CDR3 region has 16 residues. CDR1 SGHAT and CDR2 FQNNGV come from the germline V gene. V shed 4 bases and J shed 5 bases, with 18 bases lying between them. CDR3 DNA: TGTGCCAGCAGCTCATATCCTGCGGGGATAAACAATGAGCAGTTCTTC. Its protein product is CASSSYPAGINNEQFF.

This chain links TRBV7-2 with TRBJ1-1, with no clear D. In germline, CDR1 is SGHTA, CDR2 FQGNSA. The CDR3 runs 13 residues. The ends were cut back, 5 bases at V and 0 bases at J, with 7 bases in the middle. CDR3 amino acids: CASSIQMNTEAFF. The CDR3 DNA sequence: TGTGCCAGCAGCATACAGATGAACACTGAAGCTTTCTTT.

In this sample, this clonotype turned up many times. The chain combines TRBV25-1 with TRBJ2-3; D is perhaps TRBD2 (5 bases). V lost 8 bases and J lost 3, with 12 bases in between. The CDR3 consists of 13 residues. CDR1 is MGHDK, CDR2 SYGVNS, per germline. The CDR3 loop reads CASVEGMTDTQYF. The CDR3 DNA reads as TGTGCCAGCGTTGAGGGAATGACAGATACGCAGTATTTT.

This clonotype was observed a few times. Just one base apart from a much larger clone, this may be a read error. The chain employs TRBV6-2 or TRBV6-3 and TRBJ2-1; D might be TRBD1 or TRBD2, each matching 5 bases. Germline-derived CDR1 and CDR2 are MNHEY and SVGEGT. The CDR3 runs 14 residues. The CDR3 DNA sequence: TGTGTCAGCAGTCCCCGGGGCTATGACAATGAGCAGTTCTTC. Translated: CVSSPRGYDNEQFF.

This clonotype occurred many times. One junction end does not reproduce the germline sequence, and a read error may be involved. V usage is TRBV18 and J usage is TRBJ2-7, with D possibly matching TRBD1 (8 bases). The CDR3 contains 13 residues. Germline V gene data show CDR1 as KGHSH and CDR2 as LQKENI. The chain's CDR3 is CASSPQGGYEQYF. Written as DNA, the CDR3 is TGTGCCAGCTCCCCACAGGGGGGGTACGAGCAGTACTTC.

This clonotype has a count of ten or more. The V call is TRBV5-4, the J call TRBJ2-3; the match to TRBD1 covers 12 bases. The germline CDR1 and CDR2 sequences are SGHNT and YYREEE (reference sequence). This CDR3 contains 15 residues. Unmatched junction bases numbered 7, after V lost 5 bases and J lost 6 bases. DNA of the CDR3: TGTGCCAGCAGTCCCGGGACAGGGGGCTTCGATACGCAGTATTTT. Translating gives CASSPGTGGFDTQYF.

The sample holds many counts of this clonotype. The J gene is TRBJ1-2, the V gene TRBV6-1; possible D gene TRBD1, 6 bases. The germline gives CDR1 MNHNS, CDR2 SASEGT. V was cut by 8 bases and J by 1 base, with 14 bases left in between. The CDR3 is 14 residues long. CDR3 sequence reads: CASRDILYNYGYTF. CDR3 bases: TGTGCCAGCCGGGACATCCTCTATAACTATGGCTACACCTTC.